This T cell receptor beta chain is drawn from a study of shared clonotypes between healthy human individuals. Using immunoSEQ multiplex PCR, the repertoire was profiled, and TCRdb retains in-frame clones only, with some absent. The repertoire consists of roughly 640,000 clones, with less than 85% occurring once and the leading ten covering 1.5% to 2%. Germline values: CDR1 MGHRA, CDR2 YSYEKL. The junction had 9 bases not matched to a gene; V was cut back by 2 bases and J by 6 bases. This CDR3 contains 15 residues. V and J are TRBV4-1 and TRBJ1-1; TRBD1 matches 7 bases. Specimen: memory CD4+ T cells sorted from blood. Sample subset: CD45RA-negative fraction. The TCR sequence derives from a woman aged 25-40 years in good health. CDR3 sequence reads: CASSQLTDRVPEAFF. As DNA, the CDR3 is TGCGCCAGCAGCCAATTAACCGACAGGGTGCCTGAAGCTTTCTTT.